This T cell receptor (beta chain) was observed in a study of OX40 agonist ivuxolimab in advanced cancers. Background on the study: Across the patients, intravenous ivuxolimab was delivered every 2 weeks at 0.01 to 10 mg/kg.

The V gene lost 0 bases and the J gene lost 0 bases, with 3 bases spanning the gap. Germline values: CDR1 SGHRS, CDR2 YFSETQ. The CDR3 sequence is 14 residues long. Clones were read by immunoSEQ multiplex PCR, and TCRdb kept only the in-frame ones, dropping some. Of roughly 58,000 clones listed, around nine tenths are singletons. Study results and limitations: Among the lowest peripheral clonal expansion occurred in 0.1-3.0 mg/kg partial responders.

It was autoimmune disease history or systemic immunosuppression that excluded patients. With regard to this clone: The antigen is unknown.

Sequenced here: CD4+ or CD8+ T cells sorted from blood, sampled in a trial of the OX40 agonist ivuxolimab. The receptor's source is an adult with an advanced solid tumor such as melanoma, head and neck, liver or kidney cancer. The V and J genes are TRBV5-1 and TRBJ2-2; D is undetermined. CDR3 loop: CASSLAANTGELFF. As DNA, the CDR3 is TGCGCCAGCAGCTTGGCAGCGAACACCGGGGAGCTGTTTTTT.